These T cell receptor beta chains were read from a single sample in a study of early T cells in non-severe SARS-CoV-2 infection. TCRdb reprocessed the 5' RACE reads via MiXCR and lists one record per CDR3 protein. The table includes some 76,000 distinct CDR3 sequences, around 15% detected once. The sequenced sample consisted of whole blood. The receptor set was obtained from an adult who was a healthcare worker with PCR-confirmed SARS-CoV-2 infection or an uninfected control (not recorded which). CDR3s include the opening cysteine and the closing phenylalanine or tryptophan. D genes are given only for firm matches. Size is stated for part of the rows, as once, few or many counts, or as a class when the clone is expanded.

TRBV11-2,TRBD2,.,TRBJ2-5,CASSSLAGTRSTTQYF,TGTGCCAGCAGCTCCCTCGCCGGGACTAGAAGCACGACCCAGTACTTC
TRBV20-1,TRBD1,.,TRBJ1-6,CSAIQDRGNSPLHF,TGCAGTGCTATACAAGACAGGGGCAACTCACCCCTCCACTTT
TRBV6-4,.,.,TRBJ2-3,CASSITGTDTQYF,TGTGCCAGCAGTATTACAGGCACAGATACGCAGTATTTT
TRBV20-1,TRBD1,.,TRBJ2-2,CSARGTANTGELFF,TGCAGTGCTAGGGGGACAGCGAACACCGGGGAGCTGTTTTTT
TRBV5-1,.,.,TRBJ1-2,CASSLVMGGYTF,TGCGCCAGCAGCTTGGTTATGGGGGGCTACACCTTC
TRBV28,.,few,TRBJ2-7,CASTPGGLAIPREYF,TGTGCCAGCACCCCCGGAGGGCTAGCAATCCCCCGCGAGTACTTC
TRBV7-9,.,once,TRBJ2-1,CASSGWVENEQFF,TGTGCCAGCAGCGGCTGGGTAGAAAATGAGCAGTTCTTC
TRBV20-1,TRBD2,many,TRBJ2-3,CSATSGGSTDTQYF,TGCAGTGCTACCTCGGGGGGGAGCACAGATACGCAGTATTTT
TRBV6-1,.,.,TRBJ2-7,CASSIRAGDSPYF,TGTGCCAGCAGTATTAGGGCGGGTGACAGCCCGTACTTC
TRBV30,.,.,TRBJ1-1,CARTIQATNTEAFF,TGTGCCCGTACCATACAGGCCACCAACACTGAAGCTTTCTTT
TRBV3-1,TRBD1,few,TRBJ2-1,CASSHPGQGSNEQFF,TGTGCCAGCAGCCACCCGGGACAGGGTAGTAATGAGCAGTTCTTC
TRBV7-3,TRBD2,few,TRBJ2-3,CASSSRRTSGGTSTDTQYF,TGTGCCAGCAGCTCGAGGAGGACTAGCGGAGGAACTAGCACAGATACGCAGTATTTT
TRBV7-3,.,.,TRBJ2-2,CASSLPNTGELFF,TGTGCCAGCAGCCTTCCGAACACCGGGGAGCTGTTTTTT
TRBV12-3/TRBV12-4,TRBD1,.,TRBJ2-1,CASSLGQGRGEQFF,TGTGCCAGCAGTCTGGGACAGGGGAGGGGTGAGCAGTTCTTC
TRBV11-2,.,many,TRBJ2-7,CASSLVEQYF,TGTGCCAGCAGCTTAGTTGAGCAGTACTTC
TRBV27,.,.,TRBJ1-5,CASSSGGAGVQPQHF,TGTGCCAGCAGTTCCGGGGGGGCGGGAGTTCAGCCCCAGCATTTT
TRBV2,.,.,TRBJ1-6,CASSFPGRSNSPLHF,TGTGCCAGCAGTTTCCCGGGACGGAGTAATTCACCCCTCCACTTT
TRBV7-2,.,.,TRBJ2-7,CASKSLGGYEQYF,TGTGCCAGCAAATCTCTAGGGGGGTACGAGCAGTACTTC
TRBV19,TRBD2,.,TRBJ2-3,CASRTSGKTRGTDTQYF,TGTGCCAGCCGGACTAGCGGGAAAACGAGGGGCACAGATACGCAGTATTTT
TRBV4-1,TRBD1,.,TRBJ1-3,CASSRDREGVNTIYF,TGCGCCAGCAGCCGGGACAGGGAAGGAGTAAACACCATATATTTT
TRBV9,.,.,TRBJ2-3,CASSIDRWQYF,TGTGCCAGCAGCATCGACAGGTGGCAGTATTTT
TRBV7-9,.,few,TRBJ1-2,CATLGGVHGYTF,TGTGCCACCCTGGGGGGTGTGCATGGCTACACCTTC
TRBV6-5,.,few,TRBJ1-2,CASSYNNYGYTF,TGTGCCAGCAGTTACAATAACTATGGCTACACCTTC
TRBV7-9,.,.,TRBJ1-1,CASSPLVAADTEAFF,TGTGCCAGCAGCCCCCTGGTGGCGGCGGACACTGAAGCTTTCTTT
TRBV28,.,few,TRBJ2-3,CASSVPPGQTQYF,TGTGCCAGCAGTGTCCCCCCAGGACAGACGCAGTATTTT
TRBV27,.,.,TRBJ1-3,CASSPVSSGNTIYF,TGTGCCAGCAGTCCCGTGAGCTCTGGAAACACCATATATTTT